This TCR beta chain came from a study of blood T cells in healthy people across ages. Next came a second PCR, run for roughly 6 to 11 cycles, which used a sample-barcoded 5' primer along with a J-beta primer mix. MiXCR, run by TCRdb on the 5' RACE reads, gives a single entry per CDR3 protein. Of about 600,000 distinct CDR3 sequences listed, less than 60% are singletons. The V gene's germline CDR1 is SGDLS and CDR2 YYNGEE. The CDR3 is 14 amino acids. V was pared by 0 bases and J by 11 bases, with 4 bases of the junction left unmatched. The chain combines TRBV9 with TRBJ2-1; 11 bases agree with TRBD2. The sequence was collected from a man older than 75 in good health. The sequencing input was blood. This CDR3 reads CASSVAPTSGKQFF. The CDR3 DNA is TGTGCCAGCAGCGTAGCCCCGACTAGCGGGAAGCAGTTCTTC.